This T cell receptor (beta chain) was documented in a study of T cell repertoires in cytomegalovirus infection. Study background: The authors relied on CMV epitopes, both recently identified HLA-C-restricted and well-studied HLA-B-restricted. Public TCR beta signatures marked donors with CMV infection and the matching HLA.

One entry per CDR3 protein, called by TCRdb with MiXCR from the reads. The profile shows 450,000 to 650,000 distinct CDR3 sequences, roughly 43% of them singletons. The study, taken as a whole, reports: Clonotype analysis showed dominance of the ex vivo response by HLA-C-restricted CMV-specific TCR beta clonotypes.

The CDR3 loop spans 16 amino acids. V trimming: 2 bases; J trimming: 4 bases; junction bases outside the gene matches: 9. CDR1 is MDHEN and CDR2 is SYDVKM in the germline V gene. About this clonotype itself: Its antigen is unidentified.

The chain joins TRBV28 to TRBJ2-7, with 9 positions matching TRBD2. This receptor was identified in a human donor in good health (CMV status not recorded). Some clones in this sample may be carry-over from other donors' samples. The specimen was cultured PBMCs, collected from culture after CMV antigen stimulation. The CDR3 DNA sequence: TGTGCCAGCAGTTTAGTTCGCGGGGGGGACGGATACGAGCAGTACTTC. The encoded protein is CASSLVRGGDGYEQYF.